Below, 17 T cell receptor beta chains from the same sample are listed, as sequenced in a study of cytomegalovirus exposure and HLA in healthy donors. This table comes from immunoSEQ multiplex PCR, and its TCRdb copy is limited to in-frame clones, with some not included. The table lists 150,000 to 250,000 clones, 80% to 85% of them singletons. The sequenced material came from PBMCs. The receptors were sampled from a woman in her 30s in good health and CMV-seronegative.

This chain links TRBV5-1 with TRBJ1-2; no definite D call. Germline CDR1 is SGHRS and CDR2 is YFSETQ. Trimming removed 0 bases from V and 6 bases from J, with 15 bases in between. There are 15 residues in the CDR3. Written as DNA, the CDR3 is TGCGCCAGCAGCTTGGGGCCGTCCGGGGAACATGGCTACACCTTC. Its translation: CASSLGPSGEHGYTF.

The V and J genes are TRBV2 and TRBJ1-2; D gene unclear. Trimming took off 3 bases at V and 7 bases at J, with 6 bases between the two ends. The CDR3 length is 11 residues. CDR1 SNHLY and CDR2 FYNNEI come from the germline V gene. CDR3 amino acids: CASSEGVGYTF. In nucleotides, the CDR3 is TGTGCCAGCAGTGAGGGAGTTGGCTACACCTTC.

The V and J genes are TRBV10-3 and TRBJ1-1, with TRBD1 matching over 9 bases. The CDR3 is 14 amino acids. Germline CDR1 and CDR2: ENHRY and SYGVKD. V shed 6 bases and J 6 bases; nucleotides not matched to a gene: 8. CDR3 loop: CAISPGQGISEAFF. CDR3 sequence (DNA): TGTGCCATCAGCCCGGGACAGGGTATTTCTGAAGCTTTCTTT.

The chain carries TRBV5-1 and TRBJ2-3, with 9 bases identical to TRBD2. This CDR3 is built from 15 residues. Germline trimming cut 1 base from V and 4 bases from J; bases unmatched to any gene: 4. Germline CDR1 is SGHRS and CDR2 is YFSETQ. The CDR3 here is CASSLQRGVSDTQYF. The CDR3 DNA is TGCGCCAGCAGCTTGCAGCGGGGGGTCTCAGATACGCAGTATTTT.

The rearrangement joins TRBV5-1 to TRBJ2-5; the match to TRBD1 covers 7 bases. This CDR3 is built from 14 residues. The junction had 5 bases not matched to a gene; V was cut back by 2 bases and J by 4 bases. Germline V gene sequence: CDR1 SGHRS, CDR2 YFSETQ. The CDR3 nucleotides are TGCGCCAGCAGCTTCGGGACAGTGGCAGAGACCCAGTACTTC. Translated: CASSFGTVAETQYF.

The chain joins TRBV5-1 to TRBJ2-2; TRBD1 might be the D (6 bases). V lost 0 bases, J lost 6 bases, and 9 bases lay in between. Germline CDR1 is SGHRS and CDR2 is YFSETQ. The CDR3 loop spans 14 amino acids. The CDR3 DNA is TGCGCCAGCAGCTTGGAGGGGGTAGCCGGGGAGCTGTTTTTT. Translated: CASSLEGVAGELFF.

J is TRBJ2-1 and V is TRBV6-5; 7 nucleotides match TRBD2. Germline CDR1 MNHEY, CDR2 SVGAGI. The CDR3 runs 15 residues. With V trimmed by 1 base and J by 3 bases, 3 bases remained unmatched. The CDR3 bases are TGTGCCAGCAGTTACTGGGCTAGCGGCTACAATGAGCAGTTCTTC. It codes for CASSYWASGYNEQFF.

V usage is TRBV15 and J usage is TRBJ2-3, with D unclear. Germline V gene data show CDR1 as LNHNV and CDR2 as YYDKDF (reference sequence). V lost 5 bases and J 2 bases, leaving 8 bases between the germline ends. The CDR3 runs 13 residues. For the CDR3, the DNA is TGTGCCACCAGCGAGGATTTCACAGATACGCAGTATTTT. It yields the protein CATSEDFTDTQYF.

The chain recombines TRBV29-1 with TRBJ1-1; D is uncertain. The CDR3 contains 11 residues. The germline CDR1 and CDR2 sequences are SQVTM and ANQGSEA. V gave up 7 bases and J gave up 10 bases, with 16 bases separating them. This CDR3 reads CSDGRGLGAFF. CDR3 in DNA: TGCAGCGATGGGAGAGGCCTGGGAGCTTTCTTT.

This clone was observed at least ten times. This chain links TRBV6-5 with TRBJ1-6, with 10 bases fitting TRBD1. The CDR3 contains 14 residues. J lost 8 bases, V lost 6 bases, and 4 bases had no gene match. CDR1 is MNHEY and CDR2 is SVGAGI in the germline V gene. DNA for the CDR3: TGTGCCAGCAGCCGGACAGGGGGAGATTCACCCCTCCACTTT. Residues: CASSRTGGDSPLHF.

This chain joins TRBV9 and TRBJ2-1; unclear D gene. There are 14 residues in the CDR3. Trimming took 5 bases from V and 2 from J, leaving 11 bases between them. The germline CDR1 and CDR2 sequences are SGDLS and YYNGEE. CDR3 protein: CASSGGATYNEQFF. Written as DNA, the CDR3 is TGTGCCAGCAGTGGCGGAGCGACCTACAATGAGCAGTTCTTC.

The chain employs TRBV7-6 and TRBJ1-6; 8 bases align to TRBD1. Per germline, CDR1 SGHVS and CDR2 FNYEAQ. Trimming removed 4 bases from V and 10 bases from J; junction bases left unmatched: 6. CDR3 length: 14 residues. CDR3 in amino acids: CASSSQGGRSPLHF. The CDR3 nucleotides read TGTGCCAGCAGCTCACAGGGGGGTCGATCACCCCTCCACTTT. Looking up the rest from reference TRBV7-6 and TRBJ1-6 gives the full variable domain: GAGVSQSPRYKVTKRGQDVALRCDPISGHVSLYWYRQALGQGPEFLTYFNYEAQQDKSGLPNDRFSAERPEGSISTLTIQRTEQRDSAMYRCASSSQGGRSPLHFGNGTRLTVT.

The rearrangement joins TRBV6-5 to TRBJ1-2, with D possibly TRBD1 on 6 matching bases. Trimming stripped 10 bases from V and 3 bases from J, with 12 bases between. This CDR3 spans 12 amino acids. Germline V CDR1 and CDR2: MNHEY, SVGAGI. The CDR3: CATVQGYYGYTF. CDR3 in DNA: TGTGCCACCGTACAGGGATACTATGGCTACACCTTC.

The chain employs TRBV6-6 and TRBJ1-2, with 7 positions matching TRBD1. Germline V gives CDR1 MNHNY, CDR2 SVGAGI (reference sequence). V dropped 6 bases and J dropped 4; count of bases not matched to a gene: 5. This CDR3 has 13 amino acids. In DNA form, the CDR3 reads TGTGCCAGCAGCACAGGGGCCACCTATGGCTACACCTTC. Translated: CASSTGATYGYTF.

The CDR3 DNA reads TGTGCCACCACCCCAGTACCCGGGGGGAACACCGGGGAGCTGTTTTTT. This gives the protein CATTPVPGGNTGELFF. The rearrangement joins TRBV15 to TRBJ2-2; maybe TRBD2 (6 bases). The germline V gene encodes CDR1 LNHNV and CDR2 YYDKDF (reference sequence). The CDR3 has 16 amino acids. V shed 7 bases and J shed 1 base, with 16 bases lying between them. Drawing the rest from reference TRBV15 and TRBJ2-2, the complete variable domain is DAMVIQNPRYQVTQFGKPVTLSCSQTLNHNVMYWYQQKSSQAPKLLFHYYDKDFNNEADTPDNFQSRRPNTSFCFLDIRSPGLGDTAMYLCATTPVPGGNTGELFFGEGSRLTVL.

The chain recombines TRBV13 with TRBJ2-7; D unresolved. The CDR3 has 15 amino acids. Germline CDR1 is PRHDT and CDR2 is FYEKMQ (reference sequence). With 4 bases removed from V and 0 bases from J, the gap between germline ends came to 13 bases. In nucleotides, the CDR3 is TGTGCCAGCAGCTCCCGCACCACGAGCTCCTACGAGCAGTACTTC. Amino acids: CASSSRTTSSYEQYF.

The V and J genes are TRBV10-3 and TRBJ2-3, with 7 bases aligning to TRBD2. Germline lookup yields CDR1 ENHRY and CDR2 SYGVKD. J gave up 4 bases and V 7 bases, and 11 bases lay outside the gene matches. This CDR3 comprises 15 residues. CDR3 bases: TGTGCCATCAAAGGTGGGGTACGGGAGGCAGATACGCAGTATTTT. Translating gives CAIKGGVREADTQYF.